A selection of T cell receptor beta chains follows, all from one sample in a study of blood T cell repertoires in COVID-19. Sequenced by immunoSEQ multiplex PCR; TCRdb stores in-frame clones only, minus some. The table shows 55,000 or so clones, with about 80% occurring only once. Sequenced: peripheral blood. All receptors derive from a man aged 25-45 years with COVID-19, enrolled during active disease. Both conserved end residues are part of each CDR3. Each record gives: J gene, clone size, V gene, D gene, CDR3 protein, CDR3 DNA. D genes are given only for firm matches. Clone size appears in some rows only: once, few, many, or a class for an expanded clone.

TRBJ2-7,once,TRBV4-2,TRBD2,CASSPTRGGPYYEQYF,TGTGCCAGCAGCCCCACCCGGGGGGGGCCGTACTACGAGCAGTACTTC
TRBJ2-7,many,TRBV28,TRBD2,CASWSTGTSGRAAVTPYEQYF,TGTGCCAGCTGGAGTACTGGGACTAGCGGGAGGGCCGCCGTTACCCCCTACGAGCAGTACTTC
TRBJ1-2,NA,TRBV28,NA,CASSGAYGYTF,TGTGCCAGCAGTGGGGCCTATGGCTACACCTTC
TRBJ2-3,few,TRBV28,TRBD1,CASSLRDRSTDTQYF,TGTGCCAGCAGTTTGAGGGACAGGAGCACAGATACGCAGTATTTT
TRBJ2-5,NA,TRBV28,NA,CASSLGGQLQETQYF,TGTGCCAGCAGTTTGGGGGGACAGCTACAAGAGACCCAGTACTTC
TRBJ2-7,NA,TRBV4-1,TRBD2,CASNLAGGYEQYF,TGCGCCAGCAACCTAGCGGGGGGATACGAGCAGTACTTC
TRBJ1-1,NA,TRBV10-1,NA,CASTRKSRGRGEAFF,TGCGCCAGCACTCGGAAAAGCAGGGGTAGGGGTGAAGCTTTCTTT
TRBJ2-7,NA,TRBV5-8,NA,CASRGTPRLANEQYF,TGTGCCAGCAGGGGGACACCCCGTCTGGCCAACGAGCAGTACTTC
TRBJ2-1,few,TRBV6-6,TRBD2,CASSTGGVGEQFF,TGTGCCAGCAGTACGGGGGGGGTTGGTGAGCAGTTCTTC
TRBJ2-1,once,TRBV4-2,NA,CASTFRTGIWNEQFF,TGTGCCAGCACATTCCGGACTGGGATCTGGAATGAGCAGTTCTTC
TRBJ2-7,NA,TRBV4-3,NA,CASSQDSGASYEQYF,TGCGCCAGCAGCCAAGATAGTGGGGCGAGCTACGAGCAGTACTTC
TRBJ2-1,NA,TRBV5-4,TRBD2,CASRKELAGWTYNEQFF,TGTGCCAGCAGGAAAGAGCTAGCGGGGTGGACCTACAATGAGCAGTTCTTC
TRBJ2-5,NA,TRBV9,TRBD2,CASSVGLLAGGRETQYF,TGTGCCAGCAGCGTAGGTCTGCTAGCGGGAGGCCGAGAGACCCAGTACTTC
TRBJ1-2,NA,TRBV7-9,NA,CASSPQVAGYTF,TGTGCCAGCAGCCCCCAGGTGGCTGGCTACACCTTC
TRBJ2-2,NA,TRBV3-1/TRBV3-2,TRBD2,CASSQRLADSHFTGELFF,TGTGCCAGCAGCCAGAGACTAGCGGACTCCCACTTTACCGGGGAGCTGTTTTTT
TRBJ2-7,NA,TRBV4-1,TRBD1,CASSQTDAGTGGYEQYF,TGCGCCAGCAGCCAGACCGACGCCGGGACAGGGGGTTACGAGCAGTACTTC
TRBJ2-7,NA,TRBV5-4,NA,CASSLVGGYEQYF,TGTGCCAGCAGCTTGGTAGGGGGCTACGAGCAGTACTTC
TRBJ1-2,few,TRBV5-5,TRBD1,CASSLGLTGPNYGYTF,TGTGCCAGCAGCTTGGGACTGACAGGGCCCAACTATGGCTACACCTTC
TRBJ2-1,NA,TRBV19,TRBD2,CASSIRASGNNEQFF,TGTGCCAGTAGTATAAGGGCTAGCGGGAACAATGAGCAGTTCTTC
TRBJ1-4,NA,TRBV5-6,TRBD1,CASSLAGTVANEKLFF,TGTGCCAGCAGCTTGGCGGGGACAGTAGCTAATGAAAAACTGTTTTTT
TRBJ2-6,NA,TRBV19,NA,CASSQSGANVLTF,TGTGCCAGTAGCCAGTCTGGGGCCAACGTCCTGACTTTC
TRBJ2-1,few,TRBV19,NA,CASSARQVVNEQFF,TGTGCCAGTAGTGCAAGACAGGTTGTCAATGAGCAGTTCTTC
TRBJ2-5,NA,TRBV5-1,TRBD2,CASSTGLAGETQYF,TGCGCCAGCAGCACCGGACTAGCCGGAGAGACCCAGTACTTC
TRBJ1-6,NA,TRBV6-6,TRBD1,CASSYQGANSPLHF,TGTGCCAGCAGTTACCAGGGGGCTAATTCACCCCTCCACTTT
TRBJ2-5,NA,TRBV6-1,NA,CASSDPGQAKETQYF,TGTGCCAGCAGTGACCCGGGACAAGCCAAAGAGACCCAGTACTTC
TRBJ1-6,few,TRBV18,TRBD1,CASSPGGTGAGSPLHF,TGTGCCAGCTCACCAGGCGGCACAGGGGCAGGTTCACCCCTCCACTTT
TRBJ2-4,NA,TRBV11-3,NA,CASSLVTQARAKNIQYF,TGTGCCAGCAGCTTAGTCACCCAGGCCCGCGCCAAAAACATTCAGTACTTC
TRBJ2-3,NA,TRBV7-9,TRBD1,CASSLGLHRGDTQYF,TGTGCCAGCAGCCTAGGACTCCACAGGGGAGATACGCAGTATTTT
TRBJ1-4,NA,TRBV5-1,NA,CASSLASREGEKLFF,TGCGCCAGCAGCTTGGCCAGCAGGGAGGGTGAAAAACTGTTTTTT
TRBJ2-7,NA,TRBV3-1/TRBV3-2,NA,CASSQSDFYEQYF,TGTGCCAGCAGCCAATCGGACTTCTACGAGCAGTACTTC
TRBJ2-1,NA,TRBV19,TRBD2,CASSIPGRANEQFF,TGTGCCAGTAGTATACCCGGGAGGGCTAATGAGCAGTTCTTC
TRBJ2-5,NA,TRBV2,TRBD2,CASHPSGGETQYF,TGTGCCAGCCACCCTAGCGGGGGGGAGACCCAGTACTTC
TRBJ2-5,NA,TRBV4-2,TRBD2,CASSQASTSGYQETQYF,TGTGCCAGCAGCCAAGCCTCGACTAGCGGGTACCAAGAGACCCAGTACTTC
TRBJ1-1,few,TRBV10-3,NA,CAISEYDKNTEAFF,TGTGCCATCAGTGAGTATGACAAGAACACTGAAGCTTTCTTT
TRBJ1-5,NA,TRBV19,TRBD1,CASSGTGGRQPQHF,TGTGCCAGTAGTGGGACAGGGGGAAGACAGCCCCAGCATTTT
TRBJ2-3,NA,TRBV25-1,NA,CASSESGTSTDTQYF,TGTGCCAGCAGTGAGTCGGGGACTAGCACAGATACGCAGTATTTT
TRBJ2-1,few,TRBV15,NA,CATSRELSSYNEQFF,TGTGCCACCAGTCGGGAGTTGAGCTCCTACAATGAGCAGTTCTTC
TRBJ2-7,NA,TRBV7-2,TRBD2,CASSLASGGATYEQYF,TGTGCCAGCAGCTTAGCTAGCGGGGGGGCAACCTACGAGCAGTACTTC
TRBJ2-7,NA,TRBV6-5,NA,CASSYSKESPHEQYF,TGTGCCAGCAGTTACTCAAAGGAGTCCCCCCACGAGCAGTACTTC
TRBJ1-5,NA,TRBV6-5,TRBD1,CASSYGTENQPQHF,TGTGCCAGCAGTTACGGGACAGAAAATCAGCCCCAGCATTTT
TRBJ2-5,NA,TRBV3-1/TRBV3-2,NA,CASSQRGQETQYF,TGTGCCAGCAGCCAAAGGGGACAAGAGACCCAGTACTTC
TRBJ2-5,NA,TRBV5-1,NA,CASSLAQRQETQYF,TGCGCCAGCAGCTTGGCACAACGACAAGAGACCCAGTACTTC
TRBJ2-3,NA,TRBV29-1,TRBD2,CSASGVEDTQYF,TGCAGCGCCAGCGGGGTCGAAGATACGCAGTATTTT
TRBJ1-2,NA,TRBV18,NA,CASSPLGQSSNYGYTF,TGTGCCAGCTCACCGCTAGGACAGTCTTCTAACTATGGCTACACCTTC
TRBJ1-6,NA,TRBV6-6,NA,CASTLGSSYNSPLHF,TGTGCCAGCACCTTAGGGAGCTCCTATAATTCACCCCTCCACTTT
TRBJ2-7,NA,TRBV6-2/TRBV6-3,NA,CASSYPGGIYEQYF,TGTGCCAGCAGTTACCCCGGAGGGATCTACGAGCAGTACTTC
TRBJ1-2,NA,TRBV7-9,NA,CASRPTEIYGYTF,TGTGCCAGCAGACCGACAGAAATATATGGCTACACCTTC
TRBJ2-7,NA,TRBV4-1,TRBD2,CASSQGPSGGLYEQYF,TGCGCCAGCAGCCAAGGCCCCAGCGGGGGCCTCTACGAGCAGTACTTC
TRBJ2-3,NA,TRBV6-4,TRBD2,CASSDSSGGADTQYF,TGTGCCAGCAGTGACTCTAGCGGGGGGGCCGATACGCAGTATTTT
TRBJ2-4,NA,TRBV5-6,NA,CASSLGLVAKNIQYF,TGTGCCAGCAGCTTGGGGCTAGTTGCCAAAAACATTCAGTACTTC
TRBJ2-1,once,TRBV30,TRBD1,CAWSPGQGARYNEQFF,TGTGCCTGGAGTCCCGGACAGGGGGCGAGGTACAATGAGCAGTTCTTC
TRBJ2-3,NA,TRBV7-9,NA,CASSLDSNTDTQYF,TGTGCCAGCAGCTTAGACTCCAACACAGATACGCAGTATTTT